This T cell receptor (beta chain) was recovered during a study of blood T cell repertoires in COVID-19. Turning to the study itself: The United States, Italy and Spain provided the acute and convalescent COVID-19 samples. T cells, B-cell-depleted T cells, or PBMCs provided the cDNA or gDNA that served as material.

Original processing methods: The assay estimated nucleated cells by amplifying reference gene primers. Profiling relied on immunoSEQ multiplex PCR, and the TCRdb table lists in-frame clones only, not all of them. That table supplies the V and J calls and clone size; D and trimming were determined from the DNA. Of about 250,000 clones listed, more than 75% are singletons. The sample taken for sequencing was peripheral blood. This receptor was taken from a woman in her sixties or seventies who had recovered from COVID-19.

For the CDR3, the DNA is TGTGCCAGCAGTTTAAGGCTAGCGGGAAGCTACGAGCAGTACTTC. The encoded protein is CASSLRLAGSYEQYF. The V call is TRBV6-2 or TRBV6-3, the J call TRBJ2-7, with TRBD2 matching over 9 bases. CDR1 is MNHEY, CDR2 SVGEGT, per germline. The CDR3 is 15 residues long. V lost 4 bases, J lost 3 bases, and 7 bases stayed unmatched.